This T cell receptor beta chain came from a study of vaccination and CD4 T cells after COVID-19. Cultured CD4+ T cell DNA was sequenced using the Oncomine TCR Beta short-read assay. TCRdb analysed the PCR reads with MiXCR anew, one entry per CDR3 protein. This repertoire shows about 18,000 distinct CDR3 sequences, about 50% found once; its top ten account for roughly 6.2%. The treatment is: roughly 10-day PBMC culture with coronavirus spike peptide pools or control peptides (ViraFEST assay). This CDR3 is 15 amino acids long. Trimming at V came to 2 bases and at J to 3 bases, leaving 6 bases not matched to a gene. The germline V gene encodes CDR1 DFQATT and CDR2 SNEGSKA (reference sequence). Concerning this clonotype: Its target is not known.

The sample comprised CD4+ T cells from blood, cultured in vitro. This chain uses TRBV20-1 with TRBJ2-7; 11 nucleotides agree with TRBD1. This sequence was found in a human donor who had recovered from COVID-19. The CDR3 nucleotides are TGCAGTGCTAGACCCGCCGGGACAGGGGGCTACGAGCAGTACTTC. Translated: CSARPAGTGGYEQYF.